The 10 T cell receptor beta chains given below trace back to one sample, sequenced in a study of monozygotic twins with inflammatory bowel disease. Following a re-call of the 5' RACE reads, TCRdb has one entry per CDR3 protein and lacks DNA. The sample table sets out about 160,000 distinct CDR3 sequences. Material: blood. The receptor set was obtained from a human donor with ulcerative colitis or Crohn's disease, or a healthy co-twin of an affected twin (not recorded which).

The V and J genes are TRBV19 and TRBJ1-2; TCRdb gives TRBD1 as the D gene, but with no DNA this cannot be confirmed. This CDR3 is built from 14 residues. Per germline, CDR1 LNHDA and CDR2 SQIVND (reference sequence). The CDR3 region is CASSIRDSNYGYTF. Together with reference TRBV19 and TRBJ1-2, the CDR3 gives the full variable domain: DGGITQSPKYLFRKEGQNVTLSCEQNLNHDAMYWYRQDPGQGLRLIYYSQIVNDFQKGDIAEGYSVSREKKESFPLTVTSAQKNPTAFYLCASSIRDSNYGYTFGSGTRLTVV.

The rearrangement uses TRBV11-2 and TRBJ2-7. The CDR3 runs 16 residues. Germline CDR1 reads SGHAT; CDR2 reads FQNNGV. The CDR3 sequence: CASSLVVKATSYEQYF.

The genes are TRBV7-9 and TRBJ2-7; TCRdb names TRBD2, which stays unverified in the absence of DNA. Germline V gene data show CDR1 as SEHNR and CDR2 as FQNEAQ (reference sequence). The CDR3 runs to 15 residues. Here the CDR3 reads CASSPNTLVGYEQYF.

The J gene is TRBJ2-1, the V gene TRBV5-1; TCRdb calls TRBD2, which cannot be checked without DNA. This CDR3 region has 18 residues. The germline V gene has CDR1 SGHRS and CDR2 YFSETQ. The CDR3 loop is CASSLALAGVGSYNEQFF.

The chain combines TRBV4-1 with TRBJ2-1; the D call from TCRdb, TRBD1, cannot be confirmed without DNA. Germline CDR1 reads MGHRA; CDR2 reads YSYEKL. CDR3 length equals 15 residues. Here the CDR3 reads CASSPRTASGYEQFF.

The chain combines TRBV5-5 with TRBJ2-2. The CDR3 is 12 amino acids. Per the germline V gene, CDR1 is SGHKS and CDR2 is YYEKEE (reference sequence). CDR3 region: CASWVNGGELFF. Variable domain in full (rest from reference TRBV5-5 and TRBJ2-2): DAGVTQSPTHLIKTRGQQVTLRCSPISGHKSVSWYQQVLGQGPQFIFQYYEKEERGRGNFPDRFSARQFPNYSSELNVNALLLGDSALYLCASWVNGGELFFGEGSRLTVL.

The CDR3: CSVAPRTNGELFF. The genes are TRBV29-1 and TRBJ2-2; the TCRdb call, TRBD2, lacks DNA for checking. The CDR3 is made up of 13 amino acids. CDR1 and CDR2 from the germline V gene are SQVTM and ANQGSEA.

The V call is TRBV6-1, the J call TRBJ2-3; checking the TCRdb D call of TRBD2 is not possible without DNA. Germline CDR1 is MNHNS and CDR2 is SASEGT. The CDR3 loop spans 16 amino acids. The CDR3 is CASRKTSGEGTDTQYF.

The chain links TRBV10-3 to TRBJ2-3; TCRdb indicates TRBD1, and absent DNA this call remains unverified. Germline V gene lookup returns CDR1 ENHRY and CDR2 SYGVKD. There are 15 residues in the CDR3. The CDR3 protein is CAINSGITPTDTQYF.

This chain joins TRBV5-1 and TRBJ2-5; TCRdb's D call, TRBD2, is unchecked because there is no DNA. Germline lookup yields CDR1 SGHRS and CDR2 YFSETQ. The CDR3 is 14 residues long. CDR3 amino acids: CASSLLAGKETQYF.